Listed below are T cell receptor beta chains from one sample, sequenced in a study of blood T cell repertoires in COVID-19. The data were produced by immunoSEQ multiplex PCR, yet TCRdb's version contains in-frame clones alone and is incomplete. The repertoire holds tens of thousands of clones, with about 68% as singletons. The source material was peripheral blood. The receptor set was obtained from a man between 50 and 59 years old with active or convalescent COVID-19. Both conserved end residues are part of each CDR3. Fields, in order: CDR3 protein, CDR3 DNA, clone size, V gene, D gene, J gene. The D gene is left open where the match is weak. The listing skips clone size in some rows; elsewhere it reads once, few, many or a size class.

CDR3 protein: CASSSGQGSTEAFF
CDR3 DNA: TGTGCCAGCAGCTCGGGACAGGGCAGCACTGAAGCTTTCTTT
clone size: NA
V gene: TRBV7-9
D gene: TRBD1
J gene: TRBJ1-1

CDR3 protein: CASSETGANTGELFF
CDR3 DNA: TGTGCCAGCAGTGAGACAGGGGCGAACACCGGGGAGCTGTTTTTT
clone size: NA
V gene: TRBV6-4
D gene: TRBD1
J gene: TRBJ2-2

CDR3 protein: CASSLDRTWNEQFF
CDR3 DNA: TGTGCCAGCAGCCTCGACAGGACTTGGAATGAGCAGTTCTTC
clone size: NA
V gene: TRBV6-5
D gene: NA
J gene: TRBJ2-1

CDR3 protein: CASSAGTLSYNEQFF
CDR3 DNA: TGTGCCAGCAGCGCTGGGACACTGTCCTACAATGAGCAGTTCTTC
clone size: NA
V gene: TRBV3-1/TRBV3-2
D gene: NA
J gene: TRBJ2-1

CDR3 protein: CASSGRGGEKLFF
CDR3 DNA: TGTGCCAGCAGCGGCAGGGGTGGGGAAAAACTGTTTTTT
clone size: NA
V gene: TRBV2
D gene: NA
J gene: TRBJ1-4

CDR3 protein: CAGSGTGGRLPQHF
CDR3 DNA: TGTGCCGGTTCTGGGACAGGGGGGAGGCTACCCCAGCATTTT
clone size: NA
V gene: TRBV2
D gene: TRBD1
J gene: TRBJ1-5

CDR3 protein: CASGGGQGNEKLFF
CDR3 DNA: TGTGCCAGCGGTGGGGGACAGGGGAATGAAAAACTGTTTTTT
clone size: NA
V gene: TRBV7-9
D gene: TRBD1
J gene: TRBJ1-4

CDR3 protein: CASRSIAGQETQYF
CDR3 DNA: TGTGCCAGTAGGTCCATAGCGGGGCAAGAGACCCAGTACTTC
clone size: NA
V gene: TRBV19
D gene: TRBD2
J gene: TRBJ2-5

CDR3 protein: CASSFQRGTETQYF
CDR3 DNA: TGTGCCAGCAGCTTCCAGCGGGGGACAGAGACCCAGTACTTC
clone size: NA
V gene: TRBV11-2
D gene: TRBD2
J gene: TRBJ2-5

CDR3 protein: CASRTQGRSGNTIYF
CDR3 DNA: TGTGCCAGCAGGACCCAGGGGCGCTCTGGAAACACCATATATTTT
clone size: NA
V gene: TRBV2
D gene: NA
J gene: TRBJ1-3

CDR3 protein: CASSLRGNQPQHF
CDR3 DNA: TGTGCCAGCAGTTTAAGAGGGAATCAGCCCCAGCATTTT
clone size: NA
V gene: TRBV12-3/TRBV12-4
D gene: NA
J gene: TRBJ1-5

CDR3 protein: CASRLNGDENIQYF
CDR3 DNA: TGTGCCAGCAGACTGAACGGGGATGAAAACATTCAGTACTTC
clone size: NA
V gene: TRBV6-6
D gene: NA
J gene: TRBJ2-4

CDR3 protein: CASIPRDYPYEQYF
CDR3 DNA: TGTGCCAGCATCCCTCGGGACTATCCCTACGAGCAGTACTTC
clone size: NA
V gene: TRBV27
D gene: TRBD2
J gene: TRBJ2-7

CDR3 protein: CASGYSRDSYGYTF
CDR3 DNA: TGTGCCAGCGGCTACAGCCGGGACAGCTATGGCTACACCTTC
clone size: NA
V gene: TRBV6-1
D gene: TRBD1
J gene: TRBJ1-2

CDR3 protein: CSVEIRGTEAFF
CDR3 DNA: TGCAGCGTTGAAATCAGGGGCACTGAAGCTTTCTTT
clone size: NA
V gene: TRBV29-1
D gene: NA
J gene: TRBJ1-1

CDR3 protein: CASSLVGQGTETQYF
CDR3 DNA: TGTGCCAGCAGCTTGGTGGGACAGGGAACGGAGACCCAGTACTTC
clone size: NA
V gene: TRBV5-6
D gene: TRBD1
J gene: TRBJ2-5

CDR3 protein: CASSPNSGGVQETQYF
CDR3 DNA: TGCGCCAGCAGCCCGAATAGCGGGGGGGTCCAAGAGACCCAGTACTTC
clone size: NA
V gene: TRBV4-1
D gene: TRBD2
J gene: TRBJ2-5

CDR3 protein: CASTTRRGSDQPQHF
CDR3 DNA: TGTGCCAGTACCACCCGGCGGGGGAGCGATCAGCCCCAGCATTTT
clone size: NA
V gene: TRBV19
D gene: NA
J gene: TRBJ1-5

CDR3 protein: CASSLGTGAYYGYTF
CDR3 DNA: TGCGCCAGCAGCCTGGGGACAGGGGCTTACTATGGCTACACCTTC
clone size: NA
V gene: TRBV4-3
D gene: TRBD1
J gene: TRBJ1-2

CDR3 protein: CASSQRQAGTEAFF
CDR3 DNA: TGTGCCAGCAGTCAAAGACAGGCGGGCACTGAAGCTTTCTTT
clone size: NA
V gene: TRBV27
D gene: NA
J gene: TRBJ1-1

CDR3 protein: CASSLDAFQGGELFF
CDR3 DNA: TGCGCCAGCAGCTTGGATGCATTCCAGGGCGGGGAGCTGTTTTTT
clone size: NA
V gene: TRBV5-1
D gene: NA
J gene: TRBJ2-2

CDR3 protein: CASSILSGQMYNEQFF
CDR3 DNA: TGTGCCAGTAGTATCCTCTCCGGACAGATGTACAATGAGCAGTTCTTC
clone size: NA
V gene: TRBV19
D gene: NA
J gene: TRBJ2-1

CDR3 protein: CASIGSSSGGTSYEQYF
CDR3 DNA: TGTGCCAGCATCGGGAGCTCTAGCGGGGGGACGTCCTACGAGCAGTACTTC
clone size: NA
V gene: TRBV2
D gene: TRBD2
J gene: TRBJ2-7

CDR3 protein: CASSPSGATDTQYF
CDR3 DNA: TGTGCCAGTAGTCCGAGCGGGGCCACAGATACGCAGTATTTT
clone size: NA
V gene: TRBV19
D gene: TRBD2
J gene: TRBJ2-3

CDR3 protein: CASSVFSGVADTQYF
CDR3 DNA: TGTGCCAGCAGCGTATTTAGCGGGGTAGCAGATACGCAGTATTTT
clone size: NA
V gene: TRBV9
D gene: TRBD2
J gene: TRBJ2-3

CDR3 protein: CASSDANRVRTDTQYF
CDR3 DNA: TGTGCCAGCAGTGATGCGAACAGGGTACGCACAGATACGCAGTATTTT
clone size: NA
V gene: TRBV25-1
D gene: NA
J gene: TRBJ2-3

CDR3 protein: CASSRRGQDIQYF
CDR3 DNA: TGTGCCAGCAGCCGCAGGGGGCAGGACATTCAGTACTTC
clone size: NA
V gene: TRBV6-2/TRBV6-3
D gene: TRBD1
J gene: TRBJ2-4

CDR3 protein: CASSPAGAGVGELFF
CDR3 DNA: TGTGCCAGCAGCCCAGCGGGGGCGGGGGTCGGGGAGCTGTTTTTT
clone size: once
V gene: TRBV11-3
D gene: TRBD2
J gene: TRBJ2-2

CDR3 protein: CASNQGDRGLLGAFF
CDR3 DNA: TGTGCCAGTAATCAGGGGGACAGGGGACTCCTTGGGGCTTTCTTT
clone size: once
V gene: TRBV6-5
D gene: TRBD1
J gene: TRBJ1-1

CDR3 protein: CASSPLAENTGELFF
CDR3 DNA: TGTGCCAGTAGTCCGCTAGCGGAGAACACCGGGGAGCTGTTTTTT
clone size: NA
V gene: TRBV19
D gene: TRBD2
J gene: TRBJ2-2

CDR3 protein: CASSTGGLNTEAFF
CDR3 DNA: TGTGCCAGCAGTACAGGGGGCTTGAACACTGAAGCTTTCTTT
clone size: NA
V gene: TRBV28
D gene: TRBD1
J gene: TRBJ1-1

CDR3 protein: CASSTGNYGYTF
CDR3 DNA: TGTGCCAGCAGTACAGGGAACTATGGCTACACCTTC
clone size: NA
V gene: TRBV2
D gene: NA
J gene: TRBJ1-2

CDR3 protein: CASSLEGGKGEKLFF
CDR3 DNA: TGTGCCAGCAGCTTAGAGGGGGGGAAAGGTGAAAAACTGTTTTTT
clone size: few
V gene: TRBV7-9
D gene: NA
J gene: TRBJ1-4

CDR3 protein: CASSLRGTGGADTQYF
CDR3 DNA: TGTGCCAGCAGCTTACGTGGGACAGGGGGCGCAGATACGCAGTATTTT
clone size: NA
V gene: TRBV13
D gene: TRBD1
J gene: TRBJ2-3

CDR3 protein: CASSVRGETQYF
CDR3 DNA: TGTGCCAGCAGTGTCCGGGGAGAGACCCAGTACTTC
clone size: NA
V gene: TRBV2
D gene: NA
J gene: TRBJ2-5

CDR3 protein: CASSQGLGYTF
CDR3 DNA: TGCGCCAGCAGCCAAGGGCTTGGCTACACCTTC
clone size: NA
V gene: TRBV4-1
D gene: NA
J gene: TRBJ1-2

CDR3 protein: CASSQRRPEAEAFF
CDR3 DNA: TGTGCCAGCAGCCAACGACGTCCAGAGGCTGAAGCTTTCTTT
clone size: NA
V gene: TRBV3-1/TRBV3-2
D gene: NA
J gene: TRBJ1-1

CDR3 protein: CASSLAGGAWETQYF
CDR3 DNA: TGCGCCAGCAGCTTGGCCGGGGGGGCGTGGGAGACCCAGTACTTC
clone size: few
V gene: TRBV5-1
D gene: TRBD2
J gene: TRBJ2-5

CDR3 protein: CASSESATSGLVGSYNEQFF
CDR3 DNA: TGCGCCAGCAGTGAGTCTGCGACTAGCGGGTTGGTTGGCTCCTACAATGAGCAGTTCTTC
clone size: NA
V gene: TRBV10-2
D gene: TRBD2
J gene: TRBJ2-1

CDR3 protein: CATSRRGGGWQYF
CDR3 DNA: TGTGCCACCAGTAGGAGGGGGGGAGGCTGGCAGTACTTC
clone size: NA
V gene: TRBV6-5
D gene: NA
J gene: TRBJ2-7

CDR3 protein: CASSSTWGGLDTQYF
CDR3 DNA: TGTGCCAGCAGCTCCACTTGGGGGGGTCTAGATACGCAGTATTTT
clone size: NA
V gene: TRBV11-1
D gene: TRBD2
J gene: TRBJ2-3

CDR3 protein: CASSLAGIYEQYF
CDR3 DNA: TGTGCCAGCAGCTTGGCGGGGATCTACGAGCAGTACTTC
clone size: few
V gene: TRBV5-6
D gene: NA
J gene: TRBJ2-7

CDR3 protein: CASSLPSRTAYEQYF
CDR3 DNA: TGTGCCAGCAGCTTGCCTTCTCGGACAGCCTACGAGCAGTACTTC
clone size: NA
V gene: TRBV5-6
D gene: NA
J gene: TRBJ2-7

CDR3 protein: CASRERGWTGSEKLFF
CDR3 DNA: TGTGCCAGCAGGGAGAGGGGGTGGACAGGGAGCGAAAAACTGTTTTTT
clone size: few
V gene: TRBV25-1
D gene: TRBD1
J gene: TRBJ1-4

CDR3 protein: CASSPPGLNTEAFF
CDR3 DNA: TGTGCCAGCTCACCACCGGGACTCAACACTGAAGCTTTCTTT
clone size: NA
V gene: TRBV18
D gene: NA
J gene: TRBJ1-1

CDR3 protein: CASSLGTGNQPQHF
CDR3 DNA: TGCGCCAGCAGCTTGGGGACAGGGAATCAGCCCCAGCATTTT
clone size: few
V gene: TRBV5-1
D gene: TRBD1
J gene: TRBJ1-5

CDR3 protein: CASSVLGQGSGETQYF
CDR3 DNA: TGTGCCAGCAGCGTCCTGGGACAGGGGAGTGGAGAGACCCAGTACTTC
clone size: NA
V gene: TRBV3-1/TRBV3-2
D gene: TRBD1
J gene: TRBJ2-5

CDR3 protein: CSVSSQGDEQYF
CDR3 DNA: TGCAGCGTTTCTTCCCAGGGGGACGAGCAGTACTTC
clone size: NA
V gene: TRBV29-1
D gene: TRBD1
J gene: TRBJ2-7

CDR3 protein: CASSLSGGNTGELFF
CDR3 DNA: TGTGCCAGCAGCTTGAGCGGGGGGAACACCGGGGAGCTGTTTTTT
clone size: NA
V gene: TRBV11-2
D gene: TRBD2
J gene: TRBJ2-2

CDR3 protein: CASSRGRGEKLFF
CDR3 DNA: TGTGCCAGCTCTAGGGGGCGCGGTGAAAAACTGTTTTTT
clone size: NA
V gene: TRBV18
D gene: TRBD1
J gene: TRBJ1-4

CDR3 protein: CAISPRQGDYEQYF
CDR3 DNA: TGTGCCATCAGCCCGCGGCAGGGGGACTACGAGCAGTACTTC
clone size: NA
V gene: TRBV10-3
D gene: TRBD1
J gene: TRBJ2-7

CDR3 protein: CAWRGGQYYEQYF
CDR3 DNA: TGTGCCTGGAGAGGTGGACAGTACTACGAGCAGTACTTC
clone size: NA
V gene: TRBV30
D gene: NA
J gene: TRBJ2-7

CDR3 protein: CASRISGGATDTQYF
CDR3 DNA: TGCGCCAGCAGGATTAGCGGGGGGGCGACAGATACGCAGTATTTT
clone size: NA
V gene: TRBV5-1
D gene: TRBD2
J gene: TRBJ2-3